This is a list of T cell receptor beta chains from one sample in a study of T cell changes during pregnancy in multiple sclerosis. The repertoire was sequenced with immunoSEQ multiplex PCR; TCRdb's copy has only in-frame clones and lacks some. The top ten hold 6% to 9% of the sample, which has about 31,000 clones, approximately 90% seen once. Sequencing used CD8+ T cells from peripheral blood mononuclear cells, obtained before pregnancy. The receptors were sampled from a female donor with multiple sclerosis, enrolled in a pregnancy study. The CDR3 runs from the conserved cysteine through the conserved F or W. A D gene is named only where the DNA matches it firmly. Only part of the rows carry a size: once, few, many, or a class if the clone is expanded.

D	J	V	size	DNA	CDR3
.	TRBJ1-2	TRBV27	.	TGTGCCAGCAGTTTCGGCGGAGAGGGCTACACCTTC	CASSFGGEGYTF
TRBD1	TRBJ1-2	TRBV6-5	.	TGTGCCAGCAGTTACTCTGGACAGGACTACACCTTC	CASSYSGQDYTF
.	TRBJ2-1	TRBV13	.	TGTGCCAGCAGCTTACAGGGGCGGAATGAGCAGTTCTTC	CASSLQGRNEQFF
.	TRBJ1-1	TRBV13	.	TGTGCCAGCAGCCGCCCCCTCGGGAACACTGAAGCTTTCTTT	CASSRPLGNTEAFF
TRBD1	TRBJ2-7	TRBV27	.	TGTGCCAGCAGACCGGGACAGTACTACGAGCAGTACTTC	CASRPGQYYEQYF
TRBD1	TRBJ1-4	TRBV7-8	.	TGTGCCAGCAGCCCGACGACAGGGGCGTCTGTCCTGTTTTTT	CASSPTTGASVLFF
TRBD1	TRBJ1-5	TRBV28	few	TGTGCCAGCAGTTCCGACAGGGCTCGGGTTCGCAATCAGCCCCAGCATTTT	CASSSDRARVRNQPQHF
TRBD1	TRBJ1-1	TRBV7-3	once	TGTGCCAGCAGCTCCACAGGGGGCTACGCCACTGAAGCTTTCTTT	CASSSTGGYATEAFF
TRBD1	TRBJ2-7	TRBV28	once	TGTGCCAGCAGTTTCACAGGGGGGTCCTACGAGCAGTACTTC	CASSFTGGSYEQYF
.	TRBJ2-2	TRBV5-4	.	TGTGCCAGCAGCTTGGGCAGAAAATACACCGGGGAGCTGTTTTTT	CASSLGRKYTGELFF
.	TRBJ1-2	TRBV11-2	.	TGTGCCAGCACGAGGGGACTTCCTAACTATGGCTACACCTTC	CASTRGLPNYGYTF
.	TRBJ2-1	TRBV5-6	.	TGTGCCAGCAGCTTCGAGGGCGGGACGTACAATGAGCAGTTCTTC	CASSFEGGTYNEQFF
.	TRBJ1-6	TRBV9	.	TGTGCCAGCAGCGCCTCCCTCCTCGACAGCTTTTCACCCCTCCACTTT	CASSASLLDSFSPLHF
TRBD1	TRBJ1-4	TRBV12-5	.	TGTGCTAGTGGTTTAATTGACAGGGATATTAATGAAAAACTGTTTTTT	CASGLIDRDINEKLFF
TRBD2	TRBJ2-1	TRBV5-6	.	TGTGCCAGCAGCTTGGGGGGAGGGCGGGGGAAAGACAATGAGCAGTTCTTC	CASSLGGGRGKDNEQFF
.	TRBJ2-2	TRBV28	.	TGTGCCAGCAATGGGCTAGCATGGACGAACACCGGGGAGCTGTTTTTT	CASNGLAWTNTGELFF
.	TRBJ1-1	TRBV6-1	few	TGTGCCAGCAGTGAAGCGGCCGGGGGAATGAACACTGAAGCTTTCTTT	CASSEAAGGMNTEAFF
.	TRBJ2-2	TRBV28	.	TGTGCCAGCAGTTTAACAGCGAACACCGGGGAGCTGTTTTTT	CASSLTANTGELFF
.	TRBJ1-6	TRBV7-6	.	TGTGCCAGCAGCCGGGGACCGGGGGATTCACCCCTCCACTTT	CASSRGPGDSPLHF
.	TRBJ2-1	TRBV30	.	TGTGCCTGGAGTTATCTAGCCAATGAGCAGTTCTTC	CAWSYLANEQFF